This TCR beta chain derives from a study of identical twins. Study findings and constraints: Beta out-of-frame twin sharing showed a weaker excess. Monozygotic twin pairs showed more out-of-frame TCR alpha sharing than models estimated. For cord blood, abundant beta clonotypes had fewer insertions, unlike memory repertoires, which showed none.

TCRdb independently ran MiXCR on the 5' RACE reads; one entry per CDR3 protein. Counted here are about 690,000 distinct CDR3 sequences, 5.5% to 6.5% occurring once; the ten biggest clones make up 1.5% to 2%. This clonotype was counted a few times. What it binds is not known. CDR3 length equals 15 residues. The V and J ends lost 0 bases and 7 bases, in that order; junction bases with no gene match: 6. Germline lookup yields CDR1 SGHAT and CDR2 FQNNGV. The chain combines TRBV11-2 with TRBJ2-1; TRBD2 agrees at 7 bases. The sequence was obtained from a man in his late teens or twenties in good health. Sequencing was done on a sample of naive T cells sorted from blood. CDR3 sequence reads: CASSLDGGRTNEQFF. DNA of the CDR3: TGTGCCAGCAGCTTAGACGGCGGGAGAACGAATGAGCAGTTCTTC.